This paragraph covers one T cell receptor (beta chain) sequence. The target antigen is unknown. The germline CDR1 and CDR2 sequences are MNHEY and SMNVEV (reference sequence). The germline V and J ends were trimmed by 0 bases and 5 bases, with 22 bases remaining between them. The CDR3 has 18 amino acids. This entry is derived from a study of post-analysis software for immune sequencing data. Unique molecular identifiers featured in each of the TCR beta cDNA libraries. TCRdb re-analysed the PCR reads in MiXCR, keeping a single row per CDR3 protein. The sample yields 820,000 or so distinct CDR3 sequences, around 53% seen once. Whole-study results and caveats: Roughly 5 TRBV segments occurring more often in patients than controls included TRBV5-6, TRBV5-1 and TRBV20-1. A significant reduction in normalized Chao1 diversity was observed in multiple sclerosis patients versus controls.

The receptor comes from a girl aged 5 to 17 with multiple sclerosis. Sequenced: blood. The V and J genes are TRBV27 and TRBJ1-2; D is possibly TRBD1 (6 bases). In nucleotides, the CDR3 is TGTGCCAGCAGTTTATCCCGACAGGAGGACTCTCATCGGTATGGCTACACCTTC. It specifies CASSLSRQEDSHRYGYTF.